These 13 T cell receptor beta chains were sequenced from one sample in a study of blood T cell repertoires in COVID-19. This table comes from immunoSEQ multiplex PCR, and its TCRdb copy is limited to in-frame clones, with some not included. The sample includes about 270,000 clones, roughly 84% of them seen just once. Sequencing was done on a sample of peripheral blood. The receptors come from a woman in her late teens or twenties with acute or convalescent COVID-19.

The chain joins TRBV6-6 to TRBJ1-6; no clear D. In germline, CDR1 is MNHNY, CDR2 SVGAGI (reference sequence). There are 16 residues in the CDR3. V was shortened by 6 bases and J by 6 bases, with 18 bases between the two germline ends. Here the CDR3 reads CASRLNQRGSNSPLHF. As DNA, the CDR3 is TGTGCCAGCAGACTTAACCAGCGGGGTAGTAATTCACCCCTCCACTTT.

In regard to this clone: A read error may account for a junction end that differs from germline. This chain links TRBV7-2 with TRBJ2-1; 7 nucleotides align to TRBD1. This CDR3 contains 12 residues. Germline CDR1 reads SGHTA; CDR2 reads FQGNSA. The CDR3 DNA is TGTGCCAGCAGCCCAGACAGGGAGAGTCGGATCTTC. The encoded protein is CASSPDRESRIF.

The J gene is TRBJ2-7, the V gene TRBV3-1 (or the pseudogene TRBV3-2); D is possibly TRBD2 (6 bases). Trimming took 0 bases from V and 5 from J, leaving 17 bases between them. CDR1 is LGHDT and CDR2 is YNNKEL in the germline V gene (reference sequence). The CDR3 extends over 16 amino acids. CDR3: CASSQDSGGTFHEQYF. In DNA form, the CDR3 reads TGTGCCAGCAGCCAAGATAGCGGCGGGACCTTTCACGAGCAGTACTTC.

The chain links TRBV11-2 to TRBJ2-3; 13 bases map to TRBD2. Trimming took 4 bases from V and 6 from J; bases not matched to a gene: 13. The CDR3 runs 18 residues. The germline V gene encodes CDR1 SGHAT and CDR2 FQNNGV. CDR3 DNA: TGTGCCAGCAGCTCGAAGGGAAGGACTAGCGGGAGTAGGGATACGCAGTATTTT. Its translation: CASSSKGRTSGSRDTQYF.

The chain has TRBV30 and TRBJ2-7; no clear D gene. CDR3 size: 14 residues. The V end was cut by 0 bases, the J end by 1 base, with 10 bases between. Germline CDR1 reads GTSNPN; CDR2 reads SVGIG (reference sequence). CDR3 region: CAWSVRSTSYEQYF. Here the CDR3 DNA reads TGTGCCTGGAGTGTGAGATCGACTTCCTACGAGCAGTACTTC.

This clone was seen a few times. This chain connects TRBV6-5 to TRBJ2-7; no definite D call. In germline, CDR1 is MNHEY, CDR2 SVGAGI. This CDR3 comprises 12 residues. With 3 bases removed from V and 3 bases from J, the gap between germline ends came to 6 bases. CDR3 sequence: CASSYTGYEQYF. CDR3 nucleotides: TGTGCCAGCAGTTATACGGGCTACGAGCAGTACTTC.

The rearrangement uses TRBV4-3 and TRBJ2-1, with a weak D call TRBD2 (6 bases). The V end was cut by 0 bases, the J end by 4 bases, with 19 bases between. Germline CDR1 is LGHNA and CDR2 is YSLEER. The CDR3 runs 18 residues. This CDR3 reads CASSQESHSQGGYNEQFF. CDR3 DNA: TGCGCCAGCAGCCAAGAGTCCCACTCGCAGGGAGGTTACAATGAGCAGTTCTTC.

The rearrangement uses TRBV5-1 and TRBJ2-3; 9 bases align to TRBD2. Germline V gives CDR1 SGHRS, CDR2 YFSETQ. The CDR3 covers 15 residues. Trimming took 0 bases from V and 6 from J; bases not matched to a gene: 5. CDR3 coding DNA: TGCGCCAGCAGCTTGGGTCTAGCGGGACTGGATACGCAGTATTTT. It translates to CASSLGLAGLDTQYF.

In DNA, the CDR3 is TGTGCCAGCAGCCCCGGGAGTGAAGGAGAAAAACTGTTTTTT. Translated: CASSPGSEGEKLFF. The chain employs TRBV28 and TRBJ1-4; no definite D call. The CDR3 length is 14 residues. Germline CDR1 MDHEN, CDR2 SYDVKM. With 6 bases removed from V and 8 bases from J, the gap between germline ends came to 16 bases.

The chain couples TRBV6-1 to TRBJ2-7, with D possibly being TRBD1 (6 bases). This CDR3 contains 14 residues. Germline loops: CDR1 MNHNS, CDR2 SASEGT. V was shortened by 3 bases and J by 1 base, with 10 bases between the two germline ends. The CDR3 coding sequence is TGTGCCAGCAGTGAGGGGACACATTCCTACGAGCAGTACTTC. Its protein product is CASSEGTHSYEQYF.

This clone appeared once. J is TRBJ1-2 and V is TRBV28; D unclear. V was cut by 2 bases and J by 5 bases, with 9 bases left in between. Germline V gives CDR1 MDHEN, CDR2 SYDVKM. The CDR3 is 13 residues long. CDR3 in amino acids: CASSLQVEYGYTF. The CDR3 region has the DNA TGTGCCAGCAGTTTACAGGTTGAATATGGCTACACCTTC.

V usage is TRBV7-2 and J usage is TRBJ2-7; possible D gene TRBD2, 6 bases. From germline, CDR1 is SGHTA and CDR2 FQGNSA. The CDR3 runs 14 residues. V lost 5 bases and J lost 0, with 11 bases in between. The CDR3 protein is CASSPRDFSYEQYF. CDR3 bases: TGTGCCAGCAGCCCCCGGGACTTCTCCTACGAGCAGTACTTC. The entire variable domain, with the rest obtained from reference TRBV7-2 and TRBJ2-7, is as follows: GAGVSQSPSNKVTEKGKDVELRCDPISGHTALYWYRQSLGQGLEFLIYFQGNSAPDKSGLPSDRFSAERTGGSVSTLTIQRTQQEDSAVYLCASSPRDFSYEQYFGPGTRLTVT.

The chain uses TRBV28 and TRBJ1-2; no reliable D call. The CDR3 has 13 residues. From germline, CDR1 is MDHEN and CDR2 SYDVKM. The V end lost 3 bases, the J end lost 7 bases, and 12 bases lay between the germline ends. This CDR3 reads CASSFVSGSGYTF. The CDR3 DNA follows: TGTGCCAGCAGTTTCGTTTCGGGGTCTGGCTACACCTTC.